What follows are 13 T cell receptor beta chains derived from one specimen sequenced in a study of cytomegalovirus exposure and HLA in healthy donors. Vbeta (60) and Jbeta (13) primers were used in the PCR. The method was immunoSEQ multiplex PCR; TCRdb's version includes in-frame clones alone and lacks a portion of them. The sample lists some 160,000 clones; around 84% were seen once. The sequencing sample was made of PBMCs. Receptors originate from a male donor in good health and CMV-seropositive.

Turning to this clone: Other nucleotide sequences in the sample specify the same CDR3. CDR3 sequence (DNA): TGTGCCAGCAGTTTGGTAGGGACTAGCGGGAGCAACGAGCAGTACTTC. It encodes CASSLVGTSGSNEQYF. The chain is built from TRBV27 and TRBJ2-7; 14 nucleotides agree with TRBD2. Germline V gene sequence: CDR1 MNHEY, CDR2 SMNVEV (reference sequence). The V and J ends lost 3 bases and 5 bases, in that order; junction bases with no gene match: 6. This CDR3 has 16 residues.

This clone has only a few counts. The V gene is TRBV5-1, the J gene TRBJ2-1; 8 bases are a match to TRBD2. The CDR3 sequence is 15 residues long. With 0 bases clipped from V and 4 bases from J, the junction kept 3 bases outside the gene matches. Germline V gene lookup returns CDR1 SGHRS and CDR2 YFSETQ. The DNA for the CDR3 is TGCGCCAGCAGCTTGGCCGGGGGGGGATACAATGAGCAGTTCTTC. It codes for CASSLAGGGYNEQFF.

V gene TRBV28 combines with J gene TRBJ2-1; 9 bases fit TRBD2. The junction had 11 bases not matched to a gene; V was cut back by 6 bases and J by 8 bases. The germline V gene encodes CDR1 MDHEN and CDR2 SYDVKM. The length of the CDR3 is 15 residues. The DNA of the CDR3 is TGTGCCAGCAGCCCAGGAGTAGCGGGAGTTTATGAGCAGTTCTTC. Translating it yields CASSPGVAGVYEQFF.

The chain couples TRBV7-9 to TRBJ2-1; 7 bases are shared with TRBD1. V lost 4 bases and J lost 10; bases outside the gene matches: 4. The CDR3 loop spans 12 amino acids. Germline V CDR1 and CDR2: SEHNR, FQNEAQ (reference sequence). The CDR3: CASSSRDSEQFF. The CDR3, as DNA: TGTGCCAGCAGCTCCCGGGACAGCGAGCAGTTCTTC.

The genes are TRBV7-6 and TRBJ2-5, with 7 nucleotides matching TRBD2. CDR1 and CDR2 (germline): SGHVS, FNYEAQ. Unmatched junction bases numbered 11, after V lost 5 bases and J lost 2 bases. This CDR3 is 16 amino acids long. Here the CDR3 DNA reads TGTGCCAGCAGCCTTATGTCCCTGCGGGGGCAAGAGACCCAGTACTTC. Protein sequence: CASSLMSLRGQETQYF.

The chain links TRBV10-2 to TRBJ1-5; TRBD1 is a possible D gene (5 bases). Per the germline V gene, CDR1 is WSHSY and CDR2 is SAAADI. Trimming removed 6 bases from V and 11 bases from J, with 17 bases in between. This CDR3 has 13 amino acids. CDR3 protein: CASRSGALGAQHF. The CDR3 DNA reads as TGCGCCAGCAGAAGCGGGGCCCTCGGGGCCCAGCATTTT.

V and J are TRBV2 and TRBJ2-3; no clear D. Trimming stripped 5 bases from V and 6 bases from J, with 9 bases between. There are 12 residues in the CDR3. Germline lookup yields CDR1 SNHLY and CDR2 FYNNEI. The CDR3 sequence is CASSPTRDTQYF. The CDR3 coding sequence is TGTGCCAGCAGTCCGACGAGGGATACGCAGTATTTT.

This clone was observed once. CDR3 region: CASRAPNYGYTF. In nucleotides, the CDR3 is TGTGCCAGCAGGGCTCCTAACTATGGCTACACCTTC. J is TRBJ1-2 and V is TRBV28; D unresolved. In germline, CDR1 is MDHEN, CDR2 SYDVKM. Trimming stripped 6 bases from V and 0 bases from J, with 5 bases between. This CDR3 region has 12 residues.

The chain has TRBV6-5 and TRBJ2-2; TRBD2 agrees at 14 bases. The trim removed 0 bases at V and 7 bases at J, leaving 1 base unmatched. The CDR3 contains 16 residues. Looked up from germline, CDR1 is MNHEY and CDR2 is SVGAGI. CDR3: CASSYSGLAGVGELFF. DNA for the CDR3: TGTGCCAGCAGTTACTCGGGACTAGCGGGAGTCGGGGAGCTGTTTTTT.

The rearrangement joins TRBV5-8 to TRBJ2-7, with 7 bases fitting TRBD1. Germline lookup yields CDR1 SGHTS and CDR2 YDEGEE. Germline trimming cut 0 bases from V and 0 bases from J; bases unmatched to any gene: 3. This CDR3 contains 15 residues. CDR3 loop: CASSLGQGISYEQYF. The CDR3 coding sequence is TGTGCCAGCAGCTTGGGACAGGGCATCTCCTACGAGCAGTACTTC.

This clone was recorded only once. The chain uses TRBV7-6 and TRBJ1-1; TRBD1 matches at 7 bases. V was clipped by 4 bases and J by 0 bases; unmatched bases: 5. CDR1 SGHVS and CDR2 FNYEAQ come from the germline V gene. The CDR3 consists of 15 residues. Here the CDR3 DNA reads TGTGCCAGCAGCTCTGGGACAGCCATGAACACTGAAGCTTTCTTT. The encoded protein is CASSSGTAMNTEAFF.

This clone was seen a few times. The chain uses TRBV10-1 and TRBJ2-7; 8 bases line up with TRBD2. The ends lost 0 bases at V and 3 bases at J; junction bases unmatched: 4. The CDR3 totals 15 residues. The germline V gene encodes CDR1 WNHNN and CDR2 SYGVQD (reference sequence). CDR3 coding DNA: TGCGCCAGCAGTGAGTCGACGCGGGAGGACTACGAGCAGTACTTC. As protein: CASSESTREDYEQYF.

The gene calls are TRBV9 and TRBJ1-1, with unresolved D. This CDR3 comprises 12 residues. Germline CDR1 SGDLS, CDR2 YYNGEE. Trimming removed 3 bases at V and 10 bases at J, with 13 bases between. CDR3 sequence: CASSGAKSGAFF. The CDR3 bases are TGTGCCAGCAGCGGAGCCAAGTCCGGAGCTTTCTTT. Using reference TRBV9 and TRBJ1-1 for the parts outside the CDR3, the full variable domain is DSGVTQTPKHLITATGQRVTLRCSPRSGDLSVYWYQQSLDQGLQFLIQYYNGEERAKGNILERFSAQQFPDLHSELNLSSLELGDSALYFCASSGAKSGAFFGQGTRLTVV.